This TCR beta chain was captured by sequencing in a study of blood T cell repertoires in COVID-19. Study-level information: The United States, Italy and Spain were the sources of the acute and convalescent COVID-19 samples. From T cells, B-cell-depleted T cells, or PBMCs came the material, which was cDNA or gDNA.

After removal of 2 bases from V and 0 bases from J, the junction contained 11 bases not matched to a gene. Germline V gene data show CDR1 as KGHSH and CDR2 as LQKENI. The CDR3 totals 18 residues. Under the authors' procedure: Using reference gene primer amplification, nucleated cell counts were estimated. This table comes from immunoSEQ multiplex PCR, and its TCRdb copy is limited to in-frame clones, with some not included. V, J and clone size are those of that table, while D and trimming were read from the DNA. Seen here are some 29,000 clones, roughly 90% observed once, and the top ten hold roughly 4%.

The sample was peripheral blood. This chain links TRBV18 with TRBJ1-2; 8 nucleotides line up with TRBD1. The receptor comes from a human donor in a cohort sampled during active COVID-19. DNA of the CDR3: TGTGCCAGCTCACCAATTGCGGGACAGGTTACCTCTAACTATGGCTACACCTTC. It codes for CASSPIAGQVTSNYGYTF. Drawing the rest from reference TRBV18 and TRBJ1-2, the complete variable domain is NAGVMQNPRHLVRRRGQEARLRCSPMKGHSHVYWYRQLPEEGLKFMVYLQKENIIDESGMPKERFSAEFPKEGPSILRIQQVVRGDSAAYFCASSPIAGQVTSNYGYTFGSGTRLTVV.